These T cell receptor beta chains were read from a single sample in a study of shared clonotypes between healthy human individuals. Repertoires were generated with immunoSEQ multiplex PCR, while TCRdb's copy carries only in-frame clones and drops some. The data show about 120,000 clones, 68% seen once. The specimen was memory CD8+ T cells sorted from blood. The source of these receptors is a woman aged 30 to 39 in good health. CDR3s include the opening cysteine and the closing phenylalanine or tryptophan. Fields, in order: J gene, V gene, CDR3 protein.

NA	TRBV2	CASSQGRAYEQYF
TRBJ2-1	TRBV7-2	CASSLDGWANEQFF
TRBJ2-7	TRBV4-1	CASSQGLAGGAYEQYF
TRBJ2-1	TRBV19	CASSIWTSGDDEQFF
TRBJ1-5	TRBV9	CASSVGGLRNQPQHF
TRBJ2-5	TRBV29-1	CSVEDAPAETQYF
TRBJ2-7	TRBV11-2	CASRGLAGESYEQYF
TRBJ2-1	TRBV28	CASAGTSGTGGEQFF
TRBJ2-1	TRBV6-1	CATAILRYYNEQFF
TRBJ2-3	TRBV11-3	CASRDGLVTDTQYF
TRBJ1-4	TRBV19	CASAATGLEKLFF
TRBJ2-2	TRBV6-5	CASSYELGRELFF
TRBJ2-7	TRBV4-1	CASSPAGGRSYEQYF
TRBJ2-7	TRBV4-1	CASSPLAGVEREQYF
TRBJ1-1	TRBV6-1	CASSAGTENTEAFF
TRBJ2-7	TRBV5-4	CASSPLRDTKGTWVSEQYF
TRBJ2-6	TRBV7-9	CASSVKYTIQSRANVLTF
TRBJ2-7	TRBV4-1	CASSSGQGSYEQYF
TRBJ2-7	TRBV29-1	CSVGWDYEQYF